Shown below are 21 T cell receptor beta chains from a single sample sequenced in a study of T cells in tumors after PD-1 blockade. Profiled with immunoSEQ multiplex PCR; TCRdb holds only in-frame clones, not every one. The sample records some 66,000 clones, about 74% being singletons. The specimen was PBMCs, collected after anti-PD-1 treatment. The receptor source for this set is a human donor with basal cell carcinoma.

The chain combines TRBV19 with TRBJ1-1, with TRBD1 matching 7 bases. This CDR3 contains 12 residues. Per the germline V gene, CDR1 is LNHDA and CDR2 is SQIVND (reference sequence). V trimming: 8 bases; J trimming: 4 bases; junction bases outside the gene matches: 4. As DNA, the CDR3 is TGTGCCAGTGGTTACAGGGGCACTGAAGCTTTCTTT. Amino acids: CASGYRGTEAFF.

The V call is TRBV27, the J call TRBJ1-5; perhaps TRBD1 as D (6 bases). Germline loops: CDR1 MNHEY, CDR2 SMNVEV (reference sequence). V shed 5 bases and J shed 4 bases, with 9 bases lying between them. The CDR3 has 13 residues. The CDR3 reads CASSADRNQPQHF. CDR3 bases: TGTGCCAGCAGTGCCGACAGGAATCAGCCCCAGCATTTT.

In its sample, this clone was seen a few times. The chain has TRBV5-4 and TRBJ2-6, with TRBD2 matching over 13 bases. Per germline, CDR1 SGHNT and CDR2 YYREEE (reference sequence). Unmatched junction bases numbered 6, after V lost 7 bases and J lost 2 bases. The CDR3 contains 17 residues. The DNA of the CDR3 is TGTGCCAGCCGAATACTAGCGGGGGGGACTGGGGCCAACGTCCTGACTTTC. As protein: CASRILAGGTGANVLTF. Together with reference TRBV5-4 and TRBJ2-6, the CDR3 gives the full variable domain: ETGVTQSPTHLIKTRGQQVTLRCSSQSGHNTVSWYQQALGQGPQFIFQYYREEENGRGNFPPRFSGLQFPNYSSELNVNALELDDSALYLCASRILAGGTGANVLTFGAGSRLTVL.

The rearrangement links TRBV7-2 to TRBJ2-5, with 9 bases fitting TRBD2. In germline, CDR1 is SGHTA, CDR2 FQGNSA. This CDR3 is built from 17 residues. The V segment lost 4 bases and the J segment 4 bases; nucleotides outside the gene matches: 13. The CDR3 region is CASSSKAGGPTGETQYF. Here the CDR3 DNA reads TGTGCCAGCAGCTCCAAAGCGGGGGGACCGACGGGAGAGACCCAGTACTTC.

The CDR3 reads CASSPMGWTGGNTIYF. The CDR3, as DNA: TGTGCCAGCAGCCCAATGGGTTGGACAGGGGGAAACACCATATATTTT. V gene TRBV14 combines with J gene TRBJ1-3, with 8 bases that match TRBD1. The CDR3 consists of 16 residues. After removal of 4 bases from V and 4 bases from J, the junction contained 9 bases not matched to a gene. CDR1 is SGHDN, CDR2 FVKESK, per germline.

The genes are TRBV6-1 and TRBJ2-5; tentatively, D is TRBD2 (6 bases). The CDR3 runs to 12 residues. Germline values: CDR1 MNHNS, CDR2 SASEGT. Trimming left V 1 base short and J 7 bases short, with 7 bases between. For the CDR3, the DNA is TGTGCCAGCAGTGAAGGGGGGGTGACCCAGTACTTC. Residues: CASSEGGVTQYF.

V and J are TRBV5-1 and TRBJ2-7, with 7 positions matching TRBD2. The CDR3 is 14 amino acids. Trimming at V came to 1 base and at J to 1 base, leaving 2 bases not matched to a gene. Germline assignment: CDR1 SGHRS and CDR2 YFSETQ. The DNA of the CDR3 is TGCGCCAGCAGCTTGTCTAGCGGATCCTACGAGCAGTACTTC. Translation: CASSLSSGSYEQYF.

The chain carries TRBV19 and TRBJ2-2; TRBD1 matches 8 bases. Trimming at V came to 6 bases and at J to 2 bases, leaving 5 bases not matched to a gene. This CDR3 has 15 residues. Looked up from germline, CDR1 is LNHDA and CDR2 is SQIVND (reference sequence). The DNA of the CDR3 is TGTGCCAGTAGGACAGGGGCTACTAACACCGGGGAGCTGTTTTTT. It encodes CASRTGATNTGELFF.

The chain recombines TRBV12-3 or TRBV12-4 with TRBJ2-1; D gene uncertain. Trimming pared 3 bases from V and 8 bases from J, leaving 5 bases between. The CDR3 runs to 11 residues. The CDR3 nucleotides are TGTGCCAGCAGTTTCTTTTATGAGCAGTTCTTC. This translates into CASSFFYEQFF.

This clone came up a few times. This chain connects TRBV28 to TRBJ2-1, with D perhaps matching TRBD1 or TRBD2 (5 bases each). The CDR3 extends over 16 amino acids. The germline CDR1 and CDR2 sequences are MDHEN and SYDVKM. V lost 2 bases, J lost 0 bases, and 11 bases lay in between. The CDR3 loop is CASSLTLRGSYNEQFF. The CDR3 bases are TGTGCCAGCAGTTTAACCCTGAGGGGCTCCTACAATGAGCAGTTCTTC. Using reference TRBV28 and TRBJ2-1 for the parts outside the CDR3, the full variable domain is DVKVTQSSRYLVKRTGEKVFLECVQDMDHENMFWYRQDPGLGLRLIYFSYDVKMKEKGDIPEGYSVSREKKERFSLILESASTNQTSMYLCASSLTLRGSYNEQFFGPGTRLTVL.

The chain carries TRBV7-9 and TRBJ2-2; perhaps TRBD1 as D (5 bases). The V gene lost 3 bases and the J gene lost 7 bases, with 6 bases spanning the gap. CDR3 size: 12 residues. Germline CDR1 is SEHNR and CDR2 is FQNEAQ (reference sequence). The CDR3 sequence: CASSLDNGELFF. CDR3 bases: TGTGCCAGCAGCTTGGACAACGGGGAGCTGTTTTTT.

This rearrangement joins TRBV18 to TRBJ1-2, with D uncertain. Germline CDR1 is KGHSH and CDR2 is LQKENI. The CDR3 covers 14 residues. V lost 0 bases to trimming and J lost 4 bases, with 9 bases between them. The CDR3 here is CASSPPEFPYGYTF. The CDR3 region has the DNA TGTGCCAGCTCACCACCGGAGTTTCCCTATGGCTACACCTTC.

The CDR3 is CSVDIQGSGGGEKLFF. The CDR3 bases are TGCAGCGTGGACATACAGGGGTCAGGAGGAGGTGAAAAACTGTTTTTT. The chain carries TRBV29-1 and TRBJ1-4; 7 positions match TRBD1. Germline assignment: CDR1 SQVTM and CDR2 ANQGSEA. With V trimmed by 6 bases and J by 7 bases, 17 bases remained unmatched. This CDR3 is built from 16 residues. The full variable domain, in which reference TRBV29-1 and TRBJ1-4 provide the parts outside the CDR3, is SAVISQKPSRDICQRGTSLTIQCQVDSQVTMMFWYRQQPGQSLTLIATANQGSEATYESGFVIDKFPISRPNLTFSTLTVSNMSPEDSSIYLCSVDIQGSGGGEKLFFGSGTQLSVL.

The J gene is TRBJ2-5, the V gene TRBV5-4; 9 bases are a match to TRBD2. Trimming at V came to 2 bases and at J to 5 bases, leaving 7 bases not matched to a gene. The CDR3 runs 15 residues. In germline, CDR1 is SGHNT, CDR2 YYREEE (reference sequence). The CDR3 protein is CASSFSGGFGETQYF. DNA for the CDR3: TGTGCCAGCAGCTTCAGCGGGGGGTTTGGGGAGACCCAGTACTTC. The full variable domain, in which reference TRBV5-4 and TRBJ2-5 provide the parts outside the CDR3, is ETGVTQSPTHLIKTRGQQVTLRCSSQSGHNTVSWYQQALGQGPQFIFQYYREEENGRGNFPPRFSGLQFPNYSSELNVNALELDDSALYLCASSFSGGFGETQYFGPGTRLLVL.

The table lists this clone with a count of one. V is TRBV5-1 and J is TRBJ2-1; 14 bases line up with TRBD2. Germline CDR1 reads SGHRS; CDR2 reads YFSETQ. Unmatched junction bases numbered 6, after V lost 4 bases and J lost 0 bases. The CDR3 runs 18 residues. CDR3: CASSPRTSGGISYNEQFF. CDR3 bases: TGCGCCAGCAGCCCGCGGACTAGCGGGGGGATCTCCTACAATGAGCAGTTCTTC.

The rearrangement joins TRBV30 to TRBJ1-5, with D possibly matching TRBD1 (6 bases). V was shortened by 2 bases and J by 7 bases, with 24 bases between the two germline ends. Germline-derived CDR1 and CDR2 are GTSNPN and SVGIG (reference sequence). CDR3 size: 17 residues. The CDR3 loop reads CAWSHMSAGNQGQPQHF. DNA for the CDR3: TGTGCCTGGAGTCACATGTCGGCCGGGAACCAGGGGCAGCCCCAGCATTTT. Full variable domain (missing parts from reference TRBV30 and TRBJ1-5): SQTIHQWPATLVQPVGSPLSLECTVEGTSNPNLYWYRQAAGRGLQLLFYSVGIGQISSEVPQNLSASRPQDRQFILSSKKLLLSDSGFYLCAWSHMSAGNQGQPQHFGDGTRLSIL.

J is TRBJ2-7 and V is TRBV2; D is undetermined. Per germline, CDR1 SNHLY and CDR2 FYNNEI. The CDR3 has 17 amino acids. V gave up 3 bases and J gave up 3 bases, with 21 bases separating them. Written as DNA, the CDR3 is TGTGCCAGCAGTGATATAGCCCCCACGACGGGTATCTACGAGCAGTACTTC. Translated: CASSDIAPTTGIYEQYF.

This chain uses TRBV7-9 with TRBJ1-2, with TRBD1 as a possible D gene (5 bases). CDR3 length: 17 amino acids. Per the germline V gene, CDR1 is SEHNR and CDR2 is FQNEAQ (reference sequence). V lost 1 base and J lost 7, with 22 bases in between. CDR3 bases: TGTGCCAGCAGCTTAGGTGGTGGGACCGGCAAGTTGGGTGGCTACACCTTC. Translated, it gives CASSLGGGTGKLGGYTF.

The J gene is TRBJ1-2, the V gene TRBV5-1; TRBD1 agrees at 8 bases. Germline loops: CDR1 SGHRS, CDR2 YFSETQ. Trimming cost V 4 bases and J 7 bases; bases outside gene matches: 9. This CDR3 spans 14 amino acids. The CDR3 sequence is CASSPTDRVGGYTF. CDR3 coding DNA: TGCGCCAGCAGCCCCACGGACAGGGTGGGTGGCTACACCTTC.

The chain carries TRBV4-1 and TRBJ1-1; D gene ambiguous. Looked up from germline, CDR1 is MGHRA and CDR2 is YSYEKL. The germline V and J ends were trimmed by 2 bases and 4 bases, with 17 bases remaining between them. The CDR3 extends over 16 amino acids. CDR3 region: CASSQQPEQVGTEAFF. CDR3 bases: TGCGCCAGCAGCCAACAGCCGGAGCAGGTGGGCACTGAAGCTTTCTTT.

This clone was detected ten times or more. The chain employs TRBV6-6 and TRBJ1-2; 7 positions agree with TRBD1. This CDR3 is 12 amino acids long. CDR1 MNHNY and CDR2 SVGAGI come from the germline V gene (reference sequence). V gave up 5 bases and J gave up 8 bases; unmatched junction bases: 5. CDR3 sequence (DNA): TGTGCCAGCAGTGACAGGGTTTACGGCTACACCTTC. Its translation: CASSDRVYGYTF.